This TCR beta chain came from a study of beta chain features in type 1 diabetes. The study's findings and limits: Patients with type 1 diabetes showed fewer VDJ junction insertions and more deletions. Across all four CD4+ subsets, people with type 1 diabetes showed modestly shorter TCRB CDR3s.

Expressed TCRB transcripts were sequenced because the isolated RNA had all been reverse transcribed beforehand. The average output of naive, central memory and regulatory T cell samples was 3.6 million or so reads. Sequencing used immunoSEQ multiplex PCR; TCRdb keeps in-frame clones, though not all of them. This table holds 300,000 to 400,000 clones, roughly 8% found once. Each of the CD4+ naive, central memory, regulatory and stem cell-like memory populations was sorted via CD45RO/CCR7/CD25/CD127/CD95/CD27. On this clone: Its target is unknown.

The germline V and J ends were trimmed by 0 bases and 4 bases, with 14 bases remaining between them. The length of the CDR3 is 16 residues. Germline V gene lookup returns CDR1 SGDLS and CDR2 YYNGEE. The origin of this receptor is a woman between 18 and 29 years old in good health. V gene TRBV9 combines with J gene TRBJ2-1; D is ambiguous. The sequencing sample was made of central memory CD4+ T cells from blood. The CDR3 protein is CASSVEASPTYNEQFF. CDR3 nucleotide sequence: TGTGCCAGCAGCGTAGAGGCTAGTCCGACATACAATGAGCAGTTCTTC.